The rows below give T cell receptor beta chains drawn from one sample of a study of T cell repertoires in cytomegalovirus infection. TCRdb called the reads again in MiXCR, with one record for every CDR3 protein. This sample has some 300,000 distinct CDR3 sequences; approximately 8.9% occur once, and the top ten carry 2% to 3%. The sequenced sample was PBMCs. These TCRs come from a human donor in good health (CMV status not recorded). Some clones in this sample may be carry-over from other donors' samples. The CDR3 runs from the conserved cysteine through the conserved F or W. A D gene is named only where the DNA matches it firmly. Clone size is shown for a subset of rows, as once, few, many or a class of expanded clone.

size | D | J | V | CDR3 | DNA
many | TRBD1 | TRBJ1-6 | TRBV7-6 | CASSLAWQGGNSPLHF | TGTGCCAGCAGCTTAGCGTGGCAGGGGGGAAATTCACCCCTCCACTTT
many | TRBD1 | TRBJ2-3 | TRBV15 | CATGDRGLDTQYF | TGTGCCACCGGGGACAGGGGATTGGATACGCAGTATTTT
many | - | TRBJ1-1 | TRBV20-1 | CSASSEGEAFF | TGCAGTGCCTCCTCGGAGGGGGAAGCTTTCTTT
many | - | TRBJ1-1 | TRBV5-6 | CASSHKGGRVNTEAFF | TGTGCCAGCAGCCATAAGGGGGGCCGGGTGAACACTGAAGCTTTCTTT
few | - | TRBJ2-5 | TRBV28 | CASSFVGLQETQYF | TGTGCCAGCAGTTTTGTAGGGCTCCAAGAGACCCAGTACTTC
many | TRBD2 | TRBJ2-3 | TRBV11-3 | CASSPGLAVTDTQYF | TGTGCCAGCAGCCCAGGACTAGCGGTCACAGATACGCAGTATTTT
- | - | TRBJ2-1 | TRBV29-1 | CSVEGDRQSAYNEQFF | TGCAGCGTTGAAGGGGACCGACAGTCTGCCTACAATGAGCAGTTCTTC
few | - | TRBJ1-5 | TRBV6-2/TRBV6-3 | CATLGEGHQPQHF | TGTGCCACTCTGGGGGAGGGGCATCAGCCCCAGCATTTT
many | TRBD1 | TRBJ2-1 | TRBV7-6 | CASSHRQGNEQFF | TGTGCCAGCAGCCACCGACAGGGGAATGAGCAGTTCTTC
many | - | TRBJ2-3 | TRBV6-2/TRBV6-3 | CASSYEGMESDTQYF | TGTGCCAGCAGTTACGAGGGAATGGAGTCAGATACGCAGTATTTT
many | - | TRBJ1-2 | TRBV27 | CASSFFGAGGSYGYTF | TGTGCCAGCAGTTTCTTCGGGGCTGGGGGCAGCTATGGCTACACCTTC
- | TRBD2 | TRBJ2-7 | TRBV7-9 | CASSLGTSGSYEQYF | TGTGCCAGCAGCTTAGGGACTAGCGGGTCCTACGAGCAGTACTTC
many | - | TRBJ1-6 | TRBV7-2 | CASSLVVGSPLHF | TGTGCCAGCAGCTTAGTTGTGGGTTCACCCCTCCACTTT
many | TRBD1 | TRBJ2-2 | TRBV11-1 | CASSRTGTGGSGELFF | TGTGCCAGCAGCCGGACCGGGACAGGGGGCAGCGGGGAGCTGTTTTTT
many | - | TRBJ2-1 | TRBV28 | CASSFNRIHEQFF | TGTGCCAGCAGTTTTAACAGGATCCATGAGCAGTTCTTC
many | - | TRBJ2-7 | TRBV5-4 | CASSLGTHTYEQYF | TGTGCCAGCAGCCTCGGGACGCACACCTACGAGCAGTACTTC
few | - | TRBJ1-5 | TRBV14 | CASSQGPNPVWPQHF | TGTGCCAGCAGCCAAGGCCCGAACCCCGTGTGGCCCCAGCATTTT
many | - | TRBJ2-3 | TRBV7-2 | CASSLGAAVPADTQYF | TGTGCCAGCAGCTTAGGGGCAGCGGTACCCGCTGATACGCAGTATTTT
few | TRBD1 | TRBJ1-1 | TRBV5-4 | CASSDQGGGTEAFF | TGTGCCAGCAGCGACCAGGGGGGAGGCACTGAAGCTTTCTTT
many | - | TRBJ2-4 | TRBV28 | CASSSSRKAGKNIQYF | TGTGCCAGCAGCTCCTCGCGGAAGGCAGGCAAAAACATTCAGTACTTC
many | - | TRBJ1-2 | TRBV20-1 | CSAKGLGQGMNYGYTF | TGCAGTGCTAAGGGGTTGGGTCAGGGAATGAACTATGGCTACACCTTC
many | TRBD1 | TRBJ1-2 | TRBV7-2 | CASSLDRGHGYTF | TGTGCCAGCAGCCTAGACAGGGGGCATGGCTACACCTTC
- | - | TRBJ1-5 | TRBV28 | CASSLGHSNQPQHF | TGTGCCAGCAGTTTAGGCCATTCTAACCAGCCCCAGCATTTT
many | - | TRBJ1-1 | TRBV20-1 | CSARDPRGNTEAFF | TGCAGTGCTAGAGATCCTAGGGGGAACACTGAAGCTTTCTTT
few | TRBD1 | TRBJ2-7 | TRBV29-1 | CSVEDPRDRGEQYF | TGCAGCGTTGAAGATCCCCGGGACAGGGGAGAACAGTACTTC
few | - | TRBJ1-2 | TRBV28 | CASSSGGWYGYTF | TGTGCCAGCAGTTCCGGGGGTTGGTATGGCTACACCTTC
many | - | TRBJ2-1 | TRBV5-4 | CASSPSLRNEQFF | TGTGCCAGCAGCCCATCCCTGAGGAATGAGCAGTTCTTC
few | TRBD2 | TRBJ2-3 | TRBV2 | CASSVLAGGNTDTQYF | TGTGCCAGCAGTGTGCTAGCGGGGGGGAACACAGATACGCAGTATTTT
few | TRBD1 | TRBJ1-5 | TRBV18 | CASSAPGQGNQPQHF | TGTGCCAGCTCAGCTCCGGGACAGGGCAATCAGCCCCAGCATTTT
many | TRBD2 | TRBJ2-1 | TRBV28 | CATRTIAGDLSYNEQFF | TGTGCCACCCGCACCATAGCGGGGGACCTGTCCTACAATGAGCAGTTCTTC
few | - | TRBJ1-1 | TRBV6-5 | CASSSWAGGIVGGTEAFF | TGTGCCAGCAGTTCCTGGGCTGGGGGAATAGTAGGGGGCACTGAAGCTTTCTTT
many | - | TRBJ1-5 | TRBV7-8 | CASSFYEIGGNQPQHF | TGTGCCAGCAGCTTTTACGAAATCGGGGGCAATCAGCCCCAGCATTTT
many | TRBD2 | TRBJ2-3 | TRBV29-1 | CSYASGGSDTQYF | TGCAGCTATGCTAGCGGGGGCTCAGATACGCAGTATTTT
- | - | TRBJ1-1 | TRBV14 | CASSQGYLNTEAFF | TGTGCCAGCAGTCAAGGGTATCTGAACACTGAAGCTTTCTTT
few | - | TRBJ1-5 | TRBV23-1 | CASSMGHVSNQPQHPPHF | TGCGCCAGCAGCATGGGACACGTCAGCAATCAGCCCCAGCACCCCCCGCATTTT
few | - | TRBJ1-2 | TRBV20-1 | CSAWGGSYGYTF | TGCAGTGCTTGGGGGGGGAGCTATGGCTACACCTTC
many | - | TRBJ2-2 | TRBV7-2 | CASSLVRGGTGELFF | TGTGCCAGCAGCTTAGTCCGTGGTGGCACCGGGGAGCTGTTTTTT
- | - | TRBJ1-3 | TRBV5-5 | CASSSDSINTIYF | TGTGCCAGCAGTTCCGACAGTATAAACACCATATATTTT
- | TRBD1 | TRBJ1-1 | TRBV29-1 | CSVQGIMNTEAFF | TGCAGCGTACAGGGGATCATGAACACTGAAGCTTTCTTT
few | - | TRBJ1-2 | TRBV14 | CASSHRANYGYTF | TGTGCCAGCAGCCACAGGGCCAACTATGGCTACACCTTC
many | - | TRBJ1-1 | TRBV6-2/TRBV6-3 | CASNSGFGAEAFF | TGTGCCAGCAACTCAGGGTTCGGGGCTGAAGCTTTCTTT
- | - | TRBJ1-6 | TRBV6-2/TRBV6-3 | CASTDRESSPLHF | TGTGCCAGCACCGACAGAGAAAGTTCACCCCTCCACTTT
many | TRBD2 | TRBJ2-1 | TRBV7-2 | CASSLARGGALNEQFF | TGTGCCAGCAGCTTAGCGCGGGGGGGGGCCCTCAATGAGCAGTTCTTC
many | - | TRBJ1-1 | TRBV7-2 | CASSLLLSALGSEAFF | TGTGCCAGCAGCTTACTGTTGTCAGCCCTTGGGTCTGAAGCTTTCTTT